This T cell receptor (beta chain) was obtained from a study of cytomegalovirus exposure and HLA in healthy donors. Study context: It was reported in a later analysis that the same platform had been used for the approximately 110 validation repertoires as for the 666 first-cohort repertoires.

Note on this clone: Antigen specificity is unknown.

This table comes from immunoSEQ multiplex PCR, and its TCRdb copy is limited to in-frame clones, with some not included. Among over 200,000 clones listed, 88% were seen once. Germline values: CDR1 LGHNA, CDR2 YSLEER. The V segment lost 1 base and the J segment 6 bases; nucleotides outside the gene matches: 0. The CDR3 length is 13 residues. The validation cohort, a group of 120 subjects, included the donors and was separate from the roughly 700-subject first cohort. Notes on the study in general: In vitro assays verified that a few CMV-associated chains recognized CMV antigens specifically.

Material: PBMCs. The chain couples TRBV4-3 to TRBJ2-1, with TRBD1 matching 7 bases. The TCR comes from a woman aged 18-35 years in good health and CMV-seronegative. For the CDR3, the DNA is TGCGCCAGCAGCCAAGCAGGGGGCAATGAGCAGTTCTTC. Protein product: CASSQAGGNEQFF.